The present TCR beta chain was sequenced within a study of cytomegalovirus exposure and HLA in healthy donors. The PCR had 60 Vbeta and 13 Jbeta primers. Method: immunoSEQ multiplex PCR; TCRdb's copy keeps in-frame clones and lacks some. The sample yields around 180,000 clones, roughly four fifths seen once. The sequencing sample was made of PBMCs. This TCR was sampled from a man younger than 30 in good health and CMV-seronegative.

The CDR3 DNA is TGTGCCAGCAGCCAAGAATGGGCCGACAGGATCCTCTCCTACGAGCAGTACTTC. This sequence encodes CASSQEWADRILSYEQYF. The chain has TRBV4-2 and TRBJ2-7; weak D call: TRBD1 (6 bases). The CDR3 loop spans 18 amino acids. CDR1 and CDR2 from the germline V gene are LGHNA and YNFKEQ. The ends were cut back, 0 bases at V and 0 bases at J, with 18 bases in the middle.